This T cell receptor (beta chain) appears in the sequencing data of a study of T-cell reconstitution after alpha-beta-depleted transplantation in children. This clonotype was detected many times. Its antigen is undetermined. Overall study results and limits: For some patients, TCRbeta diversity was high at day 60 because of recipient T cells and thymic progenitors that survived. T cells produced anew were the main source of T-cell counts and diversity one year after transplant.

Germline V gives CDR1 DFQATT, CDR2 SNEGSKA (reference sequence). Trimming took 4 bases from V and 6 from J; bases not matched to a gene: 8. The CDR3 is 15 residues long. For TCRbeta, the library was prepared with unique molecular identifiers. TCRdb used MiXCR to reprocess the PCR reads, holding one entry per CDR3 protein. Seen here are 17,000 or so distinct CDR3 sequences, around an eighth observed once, and the top ten hold about 72%. The chain uses TRBV20-1 and TRBJ2-3, with 12 bases fitting TRBD2. The source was PBMCs, mostly from graft donor cells, collected 180 days after TCRalphabeta/CD19-depleted stem cell transplant. The receptor's source is a boy under three years old who had a stem cell transplant for Wiskott-Aldrich syndrome, so the T cells may come from the graft donor. CDR3 sequence reads: CSATPLAGGPDTQYF. The CDR3 DNA follows: TGCAGTGCTACCCCTCTAGCGGGAGGGCCGGATACGCAGTATTTT.